Presented here are 25 T cell receptor beta chains from one specimen sequenced in a study of molecular identifiers for immune sequencing clone quantification. TCRdb processed the PCR reads anew with MiXCR; each CDR3 protein has one entry. Of roughly 630,000 distinct CDR3 sequences in the sample, 25% were seen once. Sample: naive CD8+ T cells from blood, with Jurkat cell RNA spiked in. As to subset: FACS-sorted CD8+CD4-CCR7+CD45RA+ naive T cells. All receptors come from a human donor in good health. Some libraries in this study had Jurkat cell RNA spiked in.

This clonotype has a count of ten or more. The chain links TRBV7-6 to TRBJ2-7, with D perhaps TRBD1 (5 bases). Per germline, CDR1 SGHVS and CDR2 FNYEAQ. V lost 2 bases and J 1 base, leaving 9 bases between the germline ends. The CDR3 extends over 14 amino acids. The CDR3 DNA follows: TGTGCCAGCAGCTTAACAGACAGTTCCTACGAGCAGTACTTC. Translating gives CASSLTDSSYEQYF. The variable domain in full, with the rest retrieved from reference TRBV7-6 and TRBJ2-7, is GAGVSQSPRYKVTKRGQDVALRCDPISGHVSLYWYRQALGQGPEFLTYFNYEAQQDKSGLPNDRFSAERPEGSISTLTIQRTEQRDSAMYRCASSLTDSSYEQYFGPGTRLTVT.

The table lists this clonotype with a few counts. The rearrangement joins TRBV20-1 to TRBJ1-1, with TRBD1 matching 7 bases. The V and J ends lost 3 bases and 1 base, in that order; junction bases with no gene match: 2. The CDR3 is made up of 13 amino acids. Germline assignment: CDR1 DFQATT and CDR2 SNEGSKA (reference sequence). The CDR3 nucleotides read TGCAGTGCTAGGGGGACAGAGAACACTGAAGCTTTCTTT. Its translation is CSARGTENTEAFF.

This clonotype was observed many times. The chain recombines TRBV12-3 or TRBV12-4 with TRBJ1-2; D remains unclear. This CDR3 is built from 14 residues. Deletions cut 7 bases from V and 5 bases from J, with 17 bases between. The CDR3, as DNA: TGTGCCAGCACCCGGAGAGGGCAGACTTATGGCTACACCTTC. Translated, it gives CASTRRGQTYGYTF.

Many counts were recorded for this clonotype. The chain recombines TRBV30 with TRBJ2-7; 8 positions match TRBD2. The CDR3 is 13 residues long. Germline values: CDR1 GTSNPN, CDR2 SVGIG (reference sequence). CDR3 sequence: CACSGSSLYEQYF. For the CDR3, the DNA is TGTGCGTGCAGCGGGAGTAGTCTCTACGAGCAGTACTTC.

The chain is built from TRBV19 and TRBJ1-5, with no clear D. This CDR3 comprises 14 residues. With 3 bases removed from V and 7 bases from J, the gap between germline ends came to 13 bases. Germline CDR1 reads LNHDA; CDR2 reads SQIVND (reference sequence). The CDR3, as DNA: TGTGCCAGTAGTATTTCAGTCCAAGGGCAGCCCCAGCATTTT. The encoded protein is CASSISVQGQPQHF.

The gene calls are TRBV7-9 and TRBJ2-4; D is unclear. This CDR3 spans 15 amino acids. CDR1 SEHNR and CDR2 FQNEAQ come from the germline V gene (reference sequence). With 1 base removed from V and 13 bases from J, the gap between germline ends came to 20 bases. The CDR3 nucleotides are TGTGCCAGCAGCTTAGGGGAACCCAGATACAATGAGCAGTACTTC. This translates into CASSLGEPRYNEQYF. The whole variable domain, remainder taken from reference TRBV7-9 and TRBJ2-4, is DTGVSQNPRHKITKRGQNVTFRCDPISEHNRLYWYRQTLGQGPEFLTYFQNEAQLEKSRLLSDRFSAERPKGSFSTLEIQRTEQGDSAMYLCASSLGEPRYNEQYFGAGTRLSVL.

Only one count was recorded for this clonotype. The junction and the germline gene differ at one end; a read error may be behind it. The chain couples TRBV4-1 to TRBJ2-7; possible D gene TRBD1, 6 bases. The CDR3 runs to 17 residues. Germline CDR1 is MGHRA and CDR2 is YSYEKL. CDR3 protein: CASSQDPATGGAYERYF. DNA of the CDR3: TGCGCCAGCAGCCAAGATCCAGCGACAGGTGGGGCCTACGAGCGGTACTTC.

Comments on this clonotype: Possible read error: a much larger clone is one base away. No conserved phenylalanine or tryptophan ends this CDR3, so it is likely a read error. The chain combines TRBV19 with TRBJ2-7; tentatively, D is TRBD2 (5 bases). Germline values: CDR1 LNHDA, CDR2 SQIVND (reference sequence). The CDR3 extends over 14 amino acids. The V end lost 5 bases, the J end lost 3 bases, and 14 bases lay between the germline ends. Here the CDR3 DNA reads TGTGCCAGTAGTTGGTCGGCGGGTGACTACGAGCAGTACCTC. It yields the protein CASSWSAGDYEQYL.

This clonotype was observed at least ten times. This sequence joins TRBV24-1 and TRBJ1-5; D not certain. Trimming took 4 bases from V and 4 from J, leaving 7 bases between them. The length of the CDR3 is 13 residues. In germline, CDR1 is KGHDR, CDR2 SFDVKD. The CDR3 region is CATSESDNQPQHF. Here the CDR3 DNA reads TGTGCCACCAGTGAGTCAGATAATCAGCCCCAGCATTTT.

The chain is built from TRBV19 and TRBJ2-5; D is undetermined. Germline CDR1 LNHDA, CDR2 SQIVND (reference sequence). The length of the CDR3 is 11 residues. CDR3 sequence reads: CATAAQETQYF. The DNA for the CDR3 is TGTGCTACCGCGGCTCAAGAGACCCAGTACTTC. Full variable domain (missing parts from reference TRBV19 and TRBJ2-5): DGGITQSPKYLFRKEGQNVTLSCEQNLNHDAMYWYRQDPGQGLRLIYYSQIVNDFQKGDIAEGYSVSREKKESFPLTVTSAQKNPTAFYLCATAAQETQYFGPGTRLLVL.

Concerning this clonotype: A much larger clone differs from this one at a single base, so this may be a read error. J is TRBJ2-2 and V is TRBV7-8, with 8 bases matching TRBD2. Germline V lookup: CDR1 SGHVS, CDR2 FQNEAQ. This CDR3 is built from 16 residues. The CDR3: CASSLEGLVYTGELSF. The CDR3 bases are TGTGCCAGCAGCTTAGAGGGACTAGTTTACACCGGGGAGCTGTCTTTT. Full variable domain (rest looked up from reference TRBV7-8 and TRBJ2-2): GAGVSQSPRYKVAKRGQDVALRCDPISGHVSLFWYQQALGQGPEFLTYFQNEAQLDKSGLPSDRFFAERPEGSVSTLKIQRTQQEDSAVYLCASSLEGLVYTGELSFGEGSRLTVL.

The J gene is TRBJ2-1, the V gene TRBV15, with D possibly TRBD1 on 5 matching bases. This CDR3 comprises 15 residues. The germline V gene encodes CDR1 LNHNV and CDR2 YYDKDF (reference sequence). V was trimmed by 3 bases and J by 15 bases, leaving 24 bases between them. Here the CDR3 DNA reads TGTGCCACCAGCAGGCGCCAGGGTTCCTACAATGCGCCGTTCTTC. It specifies CATSRRQGSYNAPFF.

This chain links TRBV19 with TRBJ2-7; D is uncertain. The V end lost 1 base, the J end lost 0 bases, and 10 bases lay between the germline ends. In germline, CDR1 is LNHDA, CDR2 SQIVND (reference sequence). This CDR3 comprises 15 residues. The CDR3 loop reads CASSIGGGASYEQYF. The DNA for the CDR3 is TGTGCCAGTAGTATAGGGGGTGGAGCCTCCTACGAGCAGTACTTC.

The chain recombines TRBV4-3 with TRBJ2-1; 14 bases map to TRBD2. Germline assignment: CDR1 LGHNA and CDR2 YSLEER. The CDR3 consists of 18 residues. J lost 7 bases, V lost 0 bases, and 8 bases had no gene match. The CDR3 region is CASSQDRGLAGVSNEQFF. The CDR3 bases are TGCGCCAGCAGCCAAGATCGGGGACTAGCGGGAGTCAGTAATGAGCAGTTCTTC.

This sequence joins TRBV9 and TRBJ1-6, with D maybe TRBD1 (5 bases). From germline, CDR1 is SGDLS and CDR2 YYNGEE. The CDR3 covers 15 residues. V lost 3 bases and J 6 bases, leaving 13 bases between the germline ends. The CDR3 DNA reads TGTGCCAGCAGCGAAGAAGACAGACCTAATTCACCCCTCCACTTT. It is translated as CASSEEDRPNSPLHF.

Concerning this clonotype itself: Just one base apart from a much larger clone, this may be a read error. The chain carries TRBV5-1 and TRBJ2-7; D may be TRBD1 (5 bases). Looked up from germline, CDR1 is SGHRS and CDR2 is YFSETQ. The CDR3 length is 13 residues. This CDR3 is CVSRIGNRGEQYF. The DNA of the CDR3 is TGCGTCAGCAGAATAGGGAATAGGGGCGAGCAGTACTTC.

Regarding this clonotype: Given a much more abundant clone one base away, this may be a read error. This chain links TRBV5-3 with TRBJ1-5; D is perhaps TRBD1 (6 bases). TRBV5-3 is noted as an ORF with a role that remains uncertain. Trimming removed 8 bases from V and 2 bases from J, with 17 bases in between. The CDR3 runs to 15 residues. The CDR3: CASSRGAGGNQPQHF. DNA of the CDR3: TGTGCCAGCAGCAGGGGTGCCGGGGGCAATCAGCCCCAGCATTTT.

With regard to this clonotype: A much larger clone sits a single nucleotide away, making a read error possible. V usage is TRBV5-1 and J usage is TRBJ2-7, with a weak D call TRBD1 (5 bases). Germline CDR1 SGHRS, CDR2 YFSETQ. The CDR3 totals 15 residues. The CDR3 spells CASNLYRPEKDEQYF. As DNA, the CDR3 is TGCGCCAGCAACTTGTACAGGCCCGAGAAAGACGAGCAGTACTTC.

This clonotype occurred a few times. The chain uses TRBV20-1 and TRBJ2-7; D gene ambiguous. The germline V gene has CDR1 DFQATT and CDR2 SNEGSKA (reference sequence). V was shortened by 0 bases and J by 3 bases, with 15 bases between the two germline ends. The CDR3 runs 15 residues. The CDR3 coding sequence is TGCAGTGCTAGAGATTCGGACCAGGTCTACTACGAGCAGTACTTC. Translated, it gives CSARDSDQVYYEQYF.

This clonotype was detected only a few times. The chain combines TRBV7-9 with TRBJ2-7; D is possibly TRBD1 (6 bases). The germline gives CDR1 SEHNR, CDR2 FQNEAQ (reference sequence). V lost 1 base and J lost 3, with 19 bases in between. The length of the CDR3 is 17 residues. The CDR3 protein is CASSLGVPGELDYEQYF. Written as DNA, the CDR3 is TGTGCCAGCAGCTTAGGCGTGCCAGGGGAACTTGACTACGAGCAGTACTTC. Full variable domain (remainder filled in from reference TRBV7-9 and TRBJ2-7): DTGVSQNPRHKITKRGQNVTFRCDPISEHNRLYWYRQTLGQGPEFLTYFQNEAQLEKSRLLSDRFSAERPKGSFSTLEIQRTEQGDSAMYLCASSLGVPGELDYEQYFGPGTRLTVT.

On this clonotype: Given a much more abundant clone one base away, this may be a read error. This chain uses TRBV6-2 or TRBV6-3 with TRBJ2-1; TRBD2 matches 11 bases. J gave up 6 bases and V 6 bases, and 4 bases lay outside the gene matches. Germline values: CDR1 MNHEY, CDR2 SVGEGT. This CDR3 comprises 14 residues. CDR3 residues: CASRLAGGCNEQFF. CDR3 DNA: TGTGCCAGCAGGCTAGCGGGGGGCTGCAATGAGCAGTTCTTC.

Regarding this clonotype: This CDR3 is missing its conserved last phenylalanine or tryptophan, likely due to a read error. The genes are TRBV5-6 and TRBJ1-6; TRBD1 is a possible D gene (5 bases). The CDR3 spans 13 residues. Between the trimmed V and J ends, which lost 0 bases and 11 bases, there was a span of 9 bases. Germline V gene lookup returns CDR1 SGHDT and CDR2 YYEEEE. This CDR3 reads CASSLVGRPPLHL. The CDR3 DNA sequence: TGTGCCAGCAGCTTGGTGGGACGGCCACCCCTCCACCTT.

The V call is TRBV5-3, the J call TRBJ1-1; maybe TRBD1 (6 bases). TRBV5-3 carries the ORF label, with uncertain function. Trimming shortened V by 8 bases and J by 7 bases, and 15 bases separated the two germline ends. There are 12 residues in the CDR3. CDR3 sequence: CASSAGGVEAFF. The CDR3 bases are TGTGCCAGCAGCGCCGGGGGCGTTGAAGCTTTCTTT.

This rearrangement joins TRBV10-3 to TRBJ2-5; 10 bases fit TRBD1. The V segment lost 5 bases and the J segment 4 bases; nucleotides outside the gene matches: 7. CDR1 is ENHRY and CDR2 is SYGVKD in the germline V gene. This CDR3 is built from 15 residues. For the CDR3, the DNA is TGTGCCATCAGTATGACAGGGGGCGTCGGAGAGACCCAGTACTTC. Protein product: CAISMTGGVGETQYF.

This clonotype was seen only a few times. The V gene is TRBV24-1, the J gene TRBJ2-2; D not resolved. CDR3 length: 13 residues. CDR1 is KGHDR and CDR2 is SFDVKD in the germline V gene. V was pared by 5 bases and J by 7 bases, with 10 bases between. The CDR3 coding sequence is TGTGCCACCAGTGGGTCAGGTATCGGGGAGCTGTTTTTT. Translating gives CATSGSGIGELFF.